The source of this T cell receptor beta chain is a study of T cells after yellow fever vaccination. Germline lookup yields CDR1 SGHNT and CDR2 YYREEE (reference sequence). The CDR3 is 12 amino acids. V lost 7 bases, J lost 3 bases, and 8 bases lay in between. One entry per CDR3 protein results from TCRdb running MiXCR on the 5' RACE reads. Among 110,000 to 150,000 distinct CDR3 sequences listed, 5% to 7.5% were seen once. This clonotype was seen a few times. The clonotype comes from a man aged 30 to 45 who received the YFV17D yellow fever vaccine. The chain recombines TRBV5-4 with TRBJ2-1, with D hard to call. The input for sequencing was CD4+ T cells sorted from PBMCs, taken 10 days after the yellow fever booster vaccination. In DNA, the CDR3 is TGTGCCAGCCTTAGTCTCTACAATGAGCAGTTCTTC. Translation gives CASLSLYNEQFF.